These T cell receptor beta chains were read from a single sample in a study of response to subunit inactivated influenza vaccine. A single record per CDR3 protein comes from TCRdb applying MiXCR to the RT-PCR reads. The sample shows more than 550,000 distinct CDR3 sequences, 12% of them seen only once. Sequenced material: PBMCs from blood, taken on the day of vaccination. The receptors were sampled from a man aged 50 or older who received an inactivated influenza vaccine. CDR3s include the opening cysteine and the closing phenylalanine or tryptophan. The D gene is left open where the match is weak. The listing skips clone size in some rows; elsewhere it reads once, few, many or a size class.

D gene: NA; clone size: few; J gene: TRBJ1-1; V gene: TRBV28; CDR3 protein: CASNRGGGPEAFF; CDR3 DNA: TGTGCCAGCAACCGCGGGGGGGGCCCTGAAGCTTTCTTT
D gene: NA; clone size: many; J gene: TRBJ2-2; V gene: TRBV7-9; CDR3 protein: CASSKGDFTATGELFF; CDR3 DNA: TGTGCCAGCAGCAAGGGGGACTTTACAGCCACCGGGGAGCTGTTTTTT
D gene: NA; clone size: NA; J gene: TRBJ1-3; V gene: TRBV3-1; CDR3 protein: CASSLAVSSRNTIYF; CDR3 DNA: TGTGCCAGCAGCCTGGCCGTATCCAGTCGAAACACCATATATTTT
D gene: TRBD1; clone size: NA; J gene: TRBJ1-6; V gene: TRBV5-5; CDR3 protein: CASSLSGGQNNSPLHF; CDR3 DNA: TGTGCCAGCAGCTTGTCTGGGGGACAGAATAATTCACCCCTCCACTTT
D gene: NA; clone size: NA; J gene: TRBJ1-6; V gene: TRBV20-1; CDR3 protein: CSAHATYNSPLHF; CDR3 DNA: TGCAGTGCTCACGCCACTTATAATTCACCCCTCCACTTT
D gene: TRBD1; clone size: NA; J gene: TRBJ1-1; V gene: TRBV4-3; CDR3 protein: CASSQGQGALDTEAFF; CDR3 DNA: TGCGCCAGCAGCCAAGGGCAGGGGGCGTTGGACACTGAAGCTTTCTTT
D gene: NA; clone size: few; J gene: TRBJ1-2; V gene: TRBV2; CDR3 protein: CASSLARGGKHGYTF; CDR3 DNA: TGTGCCAGCAGCCTAGCCAGGGGCGGGAAACATGGCTACACCTTC
D gene: TRBD2; clone size: NA; J gene: TRBJ2-5; V gene: TRBV6-2/TRBV6-3; CDR3 protein: CASSLGTSGGHQETQYF; CDR3 DNA: TGTGCCAGCAGTTTGGGGACTAGCGGGGGTCACCAAGAGACCCAGTACTTC
D gene: NA; clone size: NA; J gene: TRBJ1-1; V gene: TRBV10-3; CDR3 protein: CATQNIFTEAFF; CDR3 DNA: TGTGCCACCCAGAATATATTCACTGAAGCTTTCTTT
D gene: NA; clone size: NA; J gene: TRBJ1-4; V gene: TRBV27; CDR3 protein: CASSRFYSTNEKLFF; CDR3 DNA: TGTGCCAGCAGTCGCTTTTACTCCACTAATGAAAAACTGTTTTTT
D gene: TRBD1; clone size: NA; J gene: TRBJ1-4; V gene: TRBV12-3/TRBV12-4; CDR3 protein: CASSTDRVGEKLFF; CDR3 DNA: TGTGCCAGCAGTACGGACAGGGTTGGCGAAAAACTGTTTTTT
D gene: NA; clone size: many; J gene: TRBJ2-7; V gene: TRBV20-1; CDR3 protein: CSARRLGGYEQYF; CDR3 DNA: TGCAGTGCTAGACGGTTAGGGGGCTACGAGCAGTACTTC
D gene: TRBD1; clone size: few; J gene: TRBJ1-1; V gene: TRBV10-3; CDR3 protein: CAISVGGGGGNTEAFF; CDR3 DNA: TGTGCCATCAGTGTGGGAGGGGGCGGGGGGAACACTGAAGCTTTCTTT
D gene: NA; clone size: few; J gene: TRBJ2-1; V gene: TRBV4-1; CDR3 protein: CASSQEGRQTYNEQFF; CDR3 DNA: TGCGCCAGCAGCCAAGAGGGCAGACAAACCTACAATGAGCAGTTCTTC
D gene: NA; clone size: few; J gene: TRBJ1-1; V gene: TRBV12-3/TRBV12-4; CDR3 protein: CASSSSGATEAFF; CDR3 DNA: TGTGCCAGCAGCTCTTCAGGGGCCACTGAAGCTTTCTTT
D gene: NA; clone size: NA; J gene: TRBJ1-1; V gene: TRBV28; CDR3 protein: CAMGGVRGEAFF; CDR3 DNA: TGTGCCATGGGGGGGGTCAGGGGCGAAGCTTTCTTT
D gene: NA; clone size: few; J gene: TRBJ1-2; V gene: TRBV29-1; CDR3 protein: CSVGRENYGYTF; CDR3 DNA: TGCAGCGTTGGAAGGGAAAACTATGGCTACACCTTC
D gene: NA; clone size: few; J gene: TRBJ1-5; V gene: TRBV28; CDR3 protein: CASSPDSNQHQHF; CDR3 DNA: TGTGCCAGCAGCCCGGACAGCAATCAGCACCAGCATTTT
D gene: TRBD2; clone size: NA; J gene: TRBJ2-7; V gene: TRBV12-3/TRBV12-4; CDR3 protein: CASTSSGSYEQYF; CDR3 DNA: TGTGCCAGCACGTCTAGCGGGAGCTACGAGCAGTACTTC
D gene: NA; clone size: NA; J gene: TRBJ2-7; V gene: TRBV6-2/TRBV6-3; CDR3 protein: CASSYSRQVLYEQYF; CDR3 DNA: TGTGCCAGCAGTTACTCGAGACAGGTCCTCTACGAGCAGTACTTC
D gene: TRBD2; clone size: many; J gene: TRBJ2-4; V gene: TRBV20-1; CDR3 protein: CSARDILAVNIQYF; CDR3 DNA: TGCAGTGCTAGAGATATACTAGCGGTAAACATTCAGTACTTC
D gene: TRBD2; clone size: NA; J gene: TRBJ2-7; V gene: TRBV7-3; CDR3 protein: CASSSGVAGVSEQYF; CDR3 DNA: TGTGCCAGCAGCTCCGGAGTAGCGGGAGTTTCTGAGCAGTACTTC